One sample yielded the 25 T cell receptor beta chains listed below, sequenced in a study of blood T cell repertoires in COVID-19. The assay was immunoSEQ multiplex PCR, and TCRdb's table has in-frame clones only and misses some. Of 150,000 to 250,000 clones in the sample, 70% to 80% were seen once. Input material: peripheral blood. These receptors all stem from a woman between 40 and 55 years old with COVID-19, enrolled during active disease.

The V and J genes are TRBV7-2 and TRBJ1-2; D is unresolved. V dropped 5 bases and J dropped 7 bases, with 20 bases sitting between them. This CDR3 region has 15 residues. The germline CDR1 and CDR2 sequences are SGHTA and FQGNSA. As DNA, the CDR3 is TGTGCCAGCAGCCCCCAGTGGGAAGGGAGAGGTGGCTACACCTTC. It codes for CASSPQWEGRGGYTF.

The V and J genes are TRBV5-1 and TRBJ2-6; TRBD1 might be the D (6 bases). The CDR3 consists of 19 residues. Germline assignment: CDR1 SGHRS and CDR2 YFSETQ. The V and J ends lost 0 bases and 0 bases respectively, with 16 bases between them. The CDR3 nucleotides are TGCGCCAGCAGCTTGGCCTTGGACAGTGTTAACTCTGGGGCCAACGTCCTGACTTTC. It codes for CASSLALDSVNSGANVLTF.

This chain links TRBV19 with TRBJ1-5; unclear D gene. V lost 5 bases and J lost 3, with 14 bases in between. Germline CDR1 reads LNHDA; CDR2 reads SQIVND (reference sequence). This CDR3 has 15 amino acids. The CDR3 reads CASSPEAGINQPQHF. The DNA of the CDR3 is TGTGCCAGTAGTCCGGAGGCAGGTATCAATCAGCCCCAGCATTTT.

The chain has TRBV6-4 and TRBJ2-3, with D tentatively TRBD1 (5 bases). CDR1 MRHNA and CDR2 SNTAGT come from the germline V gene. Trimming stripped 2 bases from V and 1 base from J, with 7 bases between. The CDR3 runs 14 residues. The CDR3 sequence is CASSDGAGTDTQYF. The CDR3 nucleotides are TGTGCCAGCAGTGACGGGGCAGGCACAGATACGCAGTATTTT.

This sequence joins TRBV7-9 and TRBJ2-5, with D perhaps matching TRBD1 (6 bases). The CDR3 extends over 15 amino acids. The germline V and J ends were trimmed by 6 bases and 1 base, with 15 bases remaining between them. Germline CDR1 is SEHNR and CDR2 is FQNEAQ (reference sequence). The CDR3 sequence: CASSNRAVGQETQYF. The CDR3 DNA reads TGTGCCAGCAGTAACAGGGCTGTCGGCCAAGAGACCCAGTACTTC.

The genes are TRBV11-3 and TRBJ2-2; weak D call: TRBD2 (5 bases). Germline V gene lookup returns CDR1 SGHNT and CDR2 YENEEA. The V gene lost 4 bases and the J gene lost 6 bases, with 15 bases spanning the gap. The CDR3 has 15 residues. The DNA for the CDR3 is TGTGCCAGCAGCTCTTCTAGCCGTAGGTCCGGGGAGCTGTTTTTT. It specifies CASSSSSRRSGELFF.

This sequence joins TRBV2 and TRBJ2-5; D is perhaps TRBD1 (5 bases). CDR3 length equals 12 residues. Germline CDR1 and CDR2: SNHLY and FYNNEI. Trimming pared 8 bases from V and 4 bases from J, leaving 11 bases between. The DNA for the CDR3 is TGTGCCAGCCGTTGGGGCGGAGAGACCCAGTACTTC. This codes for CASRWGGETQYF.

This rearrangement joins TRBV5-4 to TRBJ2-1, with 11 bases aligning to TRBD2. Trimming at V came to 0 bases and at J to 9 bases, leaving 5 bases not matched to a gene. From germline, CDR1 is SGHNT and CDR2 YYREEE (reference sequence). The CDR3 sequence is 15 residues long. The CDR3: CASSLALAGVSEQFF. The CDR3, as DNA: TGTGCCAGCAGCTTGGCACTAGCGGGAGTTAGTGAGCAGTTCTTC.

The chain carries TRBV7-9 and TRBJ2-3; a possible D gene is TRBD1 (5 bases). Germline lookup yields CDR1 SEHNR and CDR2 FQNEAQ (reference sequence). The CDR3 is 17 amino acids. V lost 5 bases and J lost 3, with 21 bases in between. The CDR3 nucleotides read TGTGCCAGCAGCCTGCACAGGACGGTTGCCTTTACAGATACGCAGTATTTT. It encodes CASSLHRTVAFTDTQYF.

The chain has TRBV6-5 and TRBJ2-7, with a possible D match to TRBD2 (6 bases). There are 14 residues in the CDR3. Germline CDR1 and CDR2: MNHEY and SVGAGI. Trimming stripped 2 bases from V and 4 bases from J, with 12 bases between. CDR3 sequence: CASSYGAGLYEQYF. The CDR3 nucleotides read TGTGCCAGCAGTTACGGGGCGGGGCTTTACGAGCAGTACTTC.

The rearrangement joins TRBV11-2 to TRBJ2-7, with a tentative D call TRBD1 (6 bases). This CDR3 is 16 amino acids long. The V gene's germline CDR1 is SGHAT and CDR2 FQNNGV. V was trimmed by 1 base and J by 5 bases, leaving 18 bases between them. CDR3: CASSLGGGSATNEQYF. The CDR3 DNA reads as TGTGCCAGCAGCTTAGGAGGGGGAAGCGCTACTAACGAGCAGTACTTC.

CDR3 coding DNA: TGTGCCAGCAGCCAGGCACAGGGAACTGGGGCCAACGTCCTGACTTTC. Protein sequence: CASSQAQGTGANVLTF. This chain uses TRBV4-2 with TRBJ2-6, with D tentatively TRBD1 (6 bases). The CDR3 loop spans 16 amino acids. The germline gives CDR1 LGHNA, CDR2 YNFKEQ. Trimming shortened V by 3 bases and J by 2 bases, and 11 bases separated the two germline ends.

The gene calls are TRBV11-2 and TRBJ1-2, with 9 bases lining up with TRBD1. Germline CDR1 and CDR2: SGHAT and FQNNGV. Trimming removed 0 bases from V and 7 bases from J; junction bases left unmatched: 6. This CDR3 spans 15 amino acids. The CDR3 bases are TGTGCCAGCAGCTTAGATCGAGGGACAGGGTCTGGCTACACCTTC. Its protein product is CASSLDRGTGSGYTF.

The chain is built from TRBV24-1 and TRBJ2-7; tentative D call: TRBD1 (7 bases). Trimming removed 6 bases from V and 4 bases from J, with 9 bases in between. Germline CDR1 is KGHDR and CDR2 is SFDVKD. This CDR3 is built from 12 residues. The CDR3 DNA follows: TGTGCCACCAGTCCAGGGGGGTACGAGCAGTACTTC. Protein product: CATSPGGYEQYF.

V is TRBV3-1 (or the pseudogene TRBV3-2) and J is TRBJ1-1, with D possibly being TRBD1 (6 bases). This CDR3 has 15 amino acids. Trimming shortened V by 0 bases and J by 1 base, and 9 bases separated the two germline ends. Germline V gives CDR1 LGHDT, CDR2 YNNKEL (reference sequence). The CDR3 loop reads CASSQDMGANTEAFF. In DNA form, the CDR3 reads TGTGCCAGCAGCCAAGATATGGGGGCGAACACTGAAGCTTTCTTT.

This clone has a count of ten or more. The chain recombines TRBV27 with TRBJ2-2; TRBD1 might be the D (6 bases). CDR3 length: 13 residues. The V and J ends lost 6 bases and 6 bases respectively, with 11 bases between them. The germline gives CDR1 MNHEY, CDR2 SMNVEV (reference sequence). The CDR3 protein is CASRFRGPGELFF. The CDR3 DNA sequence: TGTGCCAGCAGATTCAGGGGTCCCGGGGAGCTGTTTTTT.

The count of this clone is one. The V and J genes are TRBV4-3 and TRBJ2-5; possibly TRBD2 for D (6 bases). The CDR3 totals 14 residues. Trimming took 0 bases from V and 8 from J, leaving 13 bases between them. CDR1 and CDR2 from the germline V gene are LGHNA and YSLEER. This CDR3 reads CASSQDRGTVTQYF. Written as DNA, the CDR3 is TGCGCCAGCAGCCAAGATCGGGGGACGGTTACCCAGTACTTC.

CDR3 sequence (DNA): TGTGCCTGGAGTGTCCCCAGGGCCAATGCCCCCTACGAGCAGTACTTC. Amino acid sequence: CAWSVPRANAPYEQYF. The rearrangement links TRBV30 to TRBJ2-7; TRBD1 is a possible D gene (5 bases). CDR3 length: 16 amino acids. Trimming shortened V by 0 bases and J by 2 bases, and 17 bases separated the two germline ends. Germline CDR1 and CDR2: GTSNPN and SVGIG (reference sequence).

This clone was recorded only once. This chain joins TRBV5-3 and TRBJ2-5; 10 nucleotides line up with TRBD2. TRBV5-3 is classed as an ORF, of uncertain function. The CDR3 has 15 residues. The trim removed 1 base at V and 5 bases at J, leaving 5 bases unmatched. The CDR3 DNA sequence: TGTGCCAGAAGCTTGAAGCGGGAGGGAACGGAGACCCAGTACTTC. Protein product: CARSLKREGTETQYF.

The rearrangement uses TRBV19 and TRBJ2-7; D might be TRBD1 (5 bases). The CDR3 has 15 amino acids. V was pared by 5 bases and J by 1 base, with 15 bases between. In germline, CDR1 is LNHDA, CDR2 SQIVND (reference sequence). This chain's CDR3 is CASSGTRQSSYEQYF. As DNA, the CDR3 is TGTGCCAGTAGTGGAACGAGACAGAGTTCCTACGAGCAGTACTTC.

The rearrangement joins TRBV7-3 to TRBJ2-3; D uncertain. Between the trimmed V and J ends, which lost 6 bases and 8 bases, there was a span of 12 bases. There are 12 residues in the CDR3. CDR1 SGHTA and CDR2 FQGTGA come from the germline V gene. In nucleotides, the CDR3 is TGTGCCAGCAGGACGGCGGATCTTACGCAGTATTTT. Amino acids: CASRTADLTQYF.

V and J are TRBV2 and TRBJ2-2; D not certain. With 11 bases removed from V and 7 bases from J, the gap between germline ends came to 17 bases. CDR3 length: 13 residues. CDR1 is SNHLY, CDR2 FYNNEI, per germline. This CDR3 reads CAATGESIGELFF. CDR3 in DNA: TGTGCCGCCACCGGAGAGAGTATCGGGGAGCTGTTTTTT.

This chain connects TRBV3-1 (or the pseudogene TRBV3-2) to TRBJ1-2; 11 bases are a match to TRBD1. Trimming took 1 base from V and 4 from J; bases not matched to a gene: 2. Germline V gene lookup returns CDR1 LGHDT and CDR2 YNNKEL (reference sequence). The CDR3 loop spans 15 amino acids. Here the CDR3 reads CASSQGTGGGYGYTF. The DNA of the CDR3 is TGTGCCAGCAGCCAAGGGACAGGGGGCGGCTATGGCTACACCTTC.

CDR3 nucleotide sequence: TGCGCCAGCAGCTCAGACCAGGTTTCGGAAGCTTTCTTT. Its protein product is CASSSDQVSEAFF. V gene TRBV5-1 combines with J gene TRBJ1-1; D is unresolved. The V gene lost 3 bases and the J gene lost 8 bases, with 14 bases spanning the gap. Germline CDR1 reads SGHRS; CDR2 reads YFSETQ. The CDR3 extends over 13 amino acids.

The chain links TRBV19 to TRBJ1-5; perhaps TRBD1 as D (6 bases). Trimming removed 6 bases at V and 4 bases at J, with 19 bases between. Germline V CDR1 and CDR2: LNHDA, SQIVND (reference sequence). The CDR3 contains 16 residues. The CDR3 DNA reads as TGTGCCAGTAGCCCGAGGGAAGGGGGATCTAATCAGCCCCAGCATTTT. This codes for CASSPREGGSNQPQHF.